Listed below are T cell receptor beta chains from one sample, sequenced in a study of neurological immune-mediated disorders. TCRdb redid the calling of the 5' RACE reads with MiXCR, one entry per CDR3 protein. The data hold around 30,000 distinct CDR3 sequences, with 2% to 2.5% observed a single time. The sample taken for sequencing was PBMCs. These receptors were taken from a woman aged 50 to 60 with multiple sclerosis. CDR3s include the opening cysteine and the closing phenylalanine or tryptophan. The order of the fields is J gene, D gene, V gene, clone size, CDR3 protein, CDR3 DNA. The D gene is left open where the match is weak. Not every row has a clone size; where given, it reads once, few, many or a size class.

TRBJ1-2 NA TRBV6-5 many CASSYSAGANYGYTF TGTGCCAGCAGTTACTCGGCAGGGGCAAACTATGGCTACACCTTC
TRBJ1-1 TRBD1 TRBV7-9 NA CASSPGQGGGNTEAFF TGTGCCAGCAGCCCCGGACAGGGGGGGGGAAACACTGAAGCTTTCTTT
TRBJ2-2 TRBD1 TRBV29-1 many CSVVLGTGVTGELFF TGCAGCGTTGTCTTGGGGACAGGGGTTACCGGGGAGCTGTTTTTT
TRBJ2-7 NA TRBV20-1 many CSAFPRGPPYEQYF TGCAGTGCTTTCCCTCGCGGGCCGCCCTACGAGCAGTACTTC
TRBJ2-7 NA TRBV9 many CASSHGQSPYEQYF TGTGCCAGCAGCCACGGACAGAGCCCCTACGAGCAGTACTTC
TRBJ1-5 NA TRBV20-1 many CSASKPYSNQPQHF TGCAGTGCTAGCAAGCCGTATAGCAATCAGCCCCAGCATTTT
TRBJ2-5 TRBD1 TRBV7-6 many CASSLGTGYETQYF TGTGCCAGCAGCTTGGGGACAGGGTATGAGACCCAGTACTTC
TRBJ2-3 NA TRBV20-1 NA CSARERGAGTDTQYF TGCAGTGCTAGAGAACGGGGGGCGGGCACAGATACGCAGTATTTT
TRBJ2-3 TRBD1 TRBV10-3 many CATSDRGRSDTQYF TGTGCCACCTCTGACAGGGGGCGATCAGATACGCAGTATTTT
TRBJ2-5 NA TRBV20-1 many CSASYRGAGETQYF TGCAGTGCTAGTTACCGGGGGGCGGGTGAGACCCAGTACTTC
TRBJ2-3 NA TRBV5-1 many CASTPIPGPGTDTQYF TGCGCCAGCACTCCGATCCCAGGACCAGGCACAGATACGCAGTATTTT
TRBJ2-7 TRBD2 TRBV20-1 many CSARDLASGGTTYEQYF TGCAGTGCTAGAGATTTGGCTAGCGGGGGGACTACCTACGAGCAGTACTTC
TRBJ2-3 TRBD2 TRBV20-1 many CSARSGAGGPDTQYF TGCAGTGCTAGAAGCGGGGCGGGAGGGCCGGATACGCAGTATTTT
TRBJ1-1 NA TRBV4-2 many CASSQGRAGGKMTEAFF TGTGCCAGCAGCCAAGGTCGGGCGGGGGGCAAGATGACTGAAGCTTTCTTT
TRBJ2-3 NA TRBV20-1 many CSAPPIGGFTDTQYF TGCAGTGCTCCGCCGATAGGGGGGTTCACAGATACGCAGTATTTT
TRBJ1-5 NA TRBV24-1 medium-sized CATSAGTTGREPQHF TGTGCCACCAGCGCCGGGACAACCGGGCGGGAGCCCCAGCATTTT
TRBJ2-3 NA TRBV27 many CASRRRVDTDTQYF TGTGCCAGCAGGAGAAGGGTCGACACAGATACGCAGTATTTT
TRBJ1-3 NA TRBV20-1 many CSARDGTRSGNTIYF TGCAGTGCTAGAGATGGGACACGCTCTGGAAACACCATATATTTT
TRBJ2-1 TRBD1 TRBV5-1 medium-sized CASSLDRGTYNEQFF TGCGCCAGCAGCTTGGACAGGGGTACCTACAATGAGCAGTTCTTC
TRBJ2-2 NA TRBV7-2 many CASRRGTNTGELFF TGTGCCAGCAGGCGCGGGACGAACACCGGGGAGCTGTTTTTT
TRBJ1-2 NA TRBV20-1 many CSARGGQGGYTF TGCAGTGCTAGAGGGGGGCAAGGTGGCTACACCTTC
TRBJ1-1 NA TRBV9 medium-sized CASSVEVDSRGEAFF TGTGCCAGCAGCGTAGAGGTGGACAGCCGAGGAGAAGCTTTCTTT
TRBJ1-1 TRBD1 TRBV3-1 many CASSRQGGSEAFF TGTGCCAGCAGCCGTCAGGGGGGCTCTGAAGCTTTCTTT
TRBJ2-1 NA TRBV7-2 many CASSLAGLLNEQFF TGTGCCAGCAGCTTAGCGGGACTCCTCAATGAGCAGTTCTTC
TRBJ2-3 TRBD2 TRBV20-1 many CSASPGLAGTDTQYF TGCAGTGCTAGCCCCGGACTAGCAGGCACAGATACGCAGTATTTT
TRBJ2-3 NA TRBV7-9 many CASSNTRGVTDTQYF TGTGCCAGCAGCAATACTAGGGGAGTTACAGATACGCAGTATTTT
TRBJ2-2 TRBD1 TRBV7-6 many CASSPGGTGELFF TGTGCCAGCAGCCCAGGGGGCACCGGGGAGCTGTTTTTT
TRBJ2-2 NA TRBV5-6 many CASSLVQNTGELFF TGTGCCAGCAGCTTGGTGCAGAACACCGGGGAGCTGTTTTTT
TRBJ1-2 NA TRBV11-2 many CASSLVVSGRYGYTF TGTGCCAGCAGCTTAGTCGTTTCGGGGCGCTATGGCTACACCTTC
TRBJ1-6 TRBD1 TRBV5-1 many CASSLQTGDNSPLHF TGCGCCAGCAGCTTGCAGACAGGGGACAATTCACCCCTCCACTTT
TRBJ1-5 NA TRBV7-6 NA CASSLAADLAQHF TGTGCCAGCAGCTTAGCCGCGGACTTGGCCCAGCATTTT
TRBJ1-1 TRBD1 TRBV5-1 many CASSLGDREGAEAFF TGCGCCAGCAGCTTGGGGGACAGGGAAGGGGCTGAAGCTTTCTTT
TRBJ2-1 TRBD2 TRBV20-1 medium-sized CSAIASGNEQFF TGCAGTGCTATAGCTAGCGGGAATGAGCAGTTCTTC
TRBJ2-7 TRBD2 TRBV20-1 many CSARAPGLGPYEQYF TGCAGTGCTAGAGCACCGGGACTAGGACCCTACGAGCAGTACTTC
TRBJ2-7 NA TRBV20-1 many CSARGLVGFDEQYF TGCAGTGCTAGGGGTCTAGTTGGCTTCGACGAGCAGTACTTC
TRBJ2-1 TRBD2 TRBV7-3 many CASSLYGGKNNEQFF TGTGCCAGCAGCTTATACGGGGGGAAGAACAATGAGCAGTTCTTC
TRBJ2-5 NA TRBV13 few CASSLSTGETQYF TGTGCCAGCAGCTTATCTACGGGTGAGACCCAGTACTTC
TRBJ2-1 NA TRBV5-1 many CASSFNADNEQFF TGCGCCAGCAGCTTTAATGCTGACAATGAGCAGTTCTTC
TRBJ1-5 TRBD1 TRBV6-1 many CASGTGSENQPQHF TGTGCCAGCGGGACAGGGTCAGAAAATCAGCCCCAGCATTTT
TRBJ2-5 NA TRBV6-6 many CASSSDRTQETQYF TGTGCCAGCAGTTCCGACAGAACGCAAGAGACCCAGTACTTC
TRBJ2-7 NA TRBV5-1 many CASSLLGQRAYEQYF TGCGCCAGCAGCTTGCTAGGTCAGCGAGCCTACGAGCAGTACTTC
TRBJ1-1 NA TRBV12-3/TRBV12-4 NA CASSLSTGTEAFF TGTGCCAGCAGCCTTAGTACAGGTACCGAAGCTTTCTTT
TRBJ2-2 NA TRBV20-1 few CSARVGTQTGELFF TGCAGTGCTAGAGTGGGGACGCAAACCGGGGAGCTGTTTTTT
TRBJ2-7 TRBD2 TRBV20-1 many CSAPLVAGGGEQYF TGCAGTGCTCCCCTCGTAGCGGGAGGAGGGGAGCAGTACTTC
TRBJ2-5 NA TRBV5-1 many CASSFSDATQETQYF TGCGCCAGCAGCTTCTCGGACGCAACCCAAGAGACCCAGTACTTC
TRBJ2-5 TRBD1 TRBV5-1 many CASSLEGQGSGETQYF TGCGCCAGCAGCTTGGAGGGACAGGGGAGTGGAGAGACCCAGTACTTC